This T cell receptor (beta chain) was captured by sequencing in a study of control samples from healthy donors and cancer patients. The data were produced by immunoSEQ multiplex PCR, yet TCRdb's version contains in-frame clones alone and is incomplete. This sample has some 51,000 clones, with roughly 95% found just once. In germline, CDR1 is MDHEN, CDR2 SYDVKM. The germline V and J ends were trimmed by 3 bases and 12 bases, with 12 bases remaining between them. This CDR3 is built from 12 residues. This clonotype was sampled from a woman aged 18-29 years in good health. The sample was blood. V gene TRBV28 combines with J gene TRBJ1-5; D may be TRBD1 (5 bases). The chain's CDR3 is CASSFSRANQHF. Here the CDR3 DNA reads TGTGCCAGCAGTTTTTCCAGGGCGAACCAGCATTTT.